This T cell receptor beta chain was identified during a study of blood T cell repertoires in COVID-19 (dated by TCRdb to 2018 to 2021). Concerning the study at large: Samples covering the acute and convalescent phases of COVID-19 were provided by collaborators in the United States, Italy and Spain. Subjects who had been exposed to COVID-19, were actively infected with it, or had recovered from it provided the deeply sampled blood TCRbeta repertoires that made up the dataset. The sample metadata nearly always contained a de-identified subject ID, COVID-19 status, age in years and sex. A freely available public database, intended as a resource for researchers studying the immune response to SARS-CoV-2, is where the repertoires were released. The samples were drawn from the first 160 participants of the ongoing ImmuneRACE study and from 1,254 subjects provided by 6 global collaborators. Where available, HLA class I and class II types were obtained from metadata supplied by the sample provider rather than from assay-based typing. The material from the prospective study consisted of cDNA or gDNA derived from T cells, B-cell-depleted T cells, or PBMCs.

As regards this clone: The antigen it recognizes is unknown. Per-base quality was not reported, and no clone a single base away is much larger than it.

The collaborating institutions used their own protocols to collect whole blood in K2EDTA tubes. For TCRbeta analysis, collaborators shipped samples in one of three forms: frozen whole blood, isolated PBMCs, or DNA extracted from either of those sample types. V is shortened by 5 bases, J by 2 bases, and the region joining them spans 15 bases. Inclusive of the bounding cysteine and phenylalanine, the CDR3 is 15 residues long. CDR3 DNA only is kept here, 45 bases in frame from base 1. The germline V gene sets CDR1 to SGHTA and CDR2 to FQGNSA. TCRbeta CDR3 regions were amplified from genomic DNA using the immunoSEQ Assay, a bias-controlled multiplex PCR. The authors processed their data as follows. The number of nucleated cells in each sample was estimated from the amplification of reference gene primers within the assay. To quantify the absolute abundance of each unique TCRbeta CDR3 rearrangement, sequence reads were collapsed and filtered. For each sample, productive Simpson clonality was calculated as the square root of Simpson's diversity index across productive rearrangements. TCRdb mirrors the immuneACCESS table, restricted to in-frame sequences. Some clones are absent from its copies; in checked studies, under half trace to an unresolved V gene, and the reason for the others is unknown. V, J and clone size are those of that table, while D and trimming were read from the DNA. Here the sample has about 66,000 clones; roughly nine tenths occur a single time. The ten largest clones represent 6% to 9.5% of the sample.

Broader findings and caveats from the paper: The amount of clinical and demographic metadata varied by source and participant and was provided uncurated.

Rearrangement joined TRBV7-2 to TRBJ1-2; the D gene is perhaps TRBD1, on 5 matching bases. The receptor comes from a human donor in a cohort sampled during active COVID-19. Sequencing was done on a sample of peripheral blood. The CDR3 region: CASSPGGNSNYGYTF. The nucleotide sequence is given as TGTGCCAGCAGCCCGGGGGGAAACAGCAACTATGGCTACACCTTC.